One sample yielded the 25 T cell receptor beta chains listed below, sequenced in a study of T cell responses to AZD1222 COVID-19 vaccine. This table comes from immunoSEQ multiplex PCR, and its TCRdb copy is limited to in-frame clones, with some not included. The sample has fewer than 200,000 clones, roughly 92% seen once. The input for sequencing was peripheral blood, taken on day 0 of AZD1222 vaccination. The receptors here all came from an adult in good health.

CDR3: CASSFDTYTGELFF. The CDR3 coding sequence is TGTGCCAGCAGTTTCGACACATACACCGGGGAGCTGTTTTTT. This chain joins TRBV27 and TRBJ2-2; D remains unclear. Deletions cut 3 bases from V and 3 bases from J, with 8 bases between. Germline V CDR1 and CDR2: MNHEY, SMNVEV (reference sequence). The CDR3 sequence is 14 residues long.

The rearrangement joins TRBV6-5 to TRBJ2-5, with D possibly TRBD2 on 6 matching bases. Germline V lookup: CDR1 MNHEY, CDR2 SVGAGI. Trimming took 6 bases from V and 4 from J, leaving 12 bases between them. CDR3 size: 13 residues. As DNA, the CDR3 is TGTGCCAGCAGCGTGGGACTGCGAGAGACCCAGTACTTC. Its translation is CASSVGLRETQYF.

CDR3 DNA sequence: TGTGCCAGCAGTTTGGATCTCAGCTCCTATAATTCACCCCTCCACTTT. Its protein product is CASSLDLSSYNSPLHF. The chain couples TRBV28 to TRBJ1-6; no clear D gene. Trimming pared 3 bases from V and 0 bases from J, leaving 9 bases between. The length of the CDR3 is 16 residues. Germline loops: CDR1 MDHEN, CDR2 SYDVKM.

This clone appeared a single time. The chain uses TRBV6-5 and TRBJ1-2; D gene ambiguous. Germline CDR1 is MNHEY and CDR2 is SVGAGI. V was cut by 0 bases and J by 6 bases, with 5 bases left in between. The CDR3 totals 12 residues. The CDR3 DNA is TGTGCCAGCAGTTACTCGGGGAATGGCTACACCTTC. Amino acid sequence: CASSYSGNGYTF.

The genes are TRBV7-9 and TRBJ2-7, with D tentatively TRBD1 or TRBD2 (7 bases each). The CDR3 runs to 17 residues. Trimming shortened V by 7 bases and J by 5 bases, and 27 bases separated the two germline ends. The germline V gene has CDR1 SEHNR and CDR2 FQNEAQ (reference sequence). The CDR3 region has the DNA TGTGCCAGCACCCCCCAGGGAGGGGGCGGCACGGCTCACGAGCAGTACTTC. This translates into CASTPQGGGGTAHEQYF. The variable domain in full, completed from reference TRBV7-9 and TRBJ2-7, reads DTGVSQNPRHKITKRGQNVTFRCDPISEHNRLYWYRQTLGQGPEFLTYFQNEAQLEKSRLLSDRFSAERPKGSFSTLEIQRTEQGDSAMYLCASTPQGGGGTAHEQYFGPGTRLTVT.

The J gene is TRBJ1-4, the V gene TRBV6-5; D uncertain. The CDR3 is 16 amino acids. Deletions cut 6 bases from V and 3 bases from J, with 17 bases between. Germline V lookup: CDR1 MNHEY, CDR2 SVGAGI. The chain's CDR3 is CASSYRATKANEKLFF. The CDR3, as DNA: TGTGCCAGCAGCTACCGGGCGACAAAGGCTAATGAAAAACTGTTTTTT.

This clone occurred a few times. The chain recombines TRBV9 with TRBJ1-1; D perhaps matches TRBD1 (5 bases). The V gene lost 0 bases and the J gene lost 3 bases, with 9 bases spanning the gap. The CDR3 is 14 residues long. Germline V gene data show CDR1 as SGDLS and CDR2 as YYNGEE. The CDR3 sequence is CASSVEPGDTEAFF. In DNA, the CDR3 is TGTGCCAGCAGCGTAGAGCCGGGGGACACTGAAGCTTTCTTT.

The V call is TRBV4-2, the J call TRBJ2-5, with 8 bases that match TRBD2. CDR1 is LGHNA and CDR2 is YNFKEQ in the germline V gene. The ends lost 8 bases at V and 4 bases at J; junction bases unmatched: 9. There are 14 residues in the CDR3. CDR3 nucleotide sequence: TGTGCCAGCGGGGTAGCGGGGAGACGAGAGACCCAGTACTTC. Translation: CASGVAGRRETQYF.

This clone is a singleton in its sample. The V and J genes are TRBV7-6 and TRBJ1-2; no clear D gene. CDR3 length: 13 residues. Trimming left V 1 base short and J 2 bases short, with 5 bases between. The germline CDR1 and CDR2 sequences are SGHVS and FNYEAQ. CDR3 sequence: CASSLEGNYGYTF. The CDR3 coding sequence is TGTGCCAGCAGCTTAGAAGGGAACTATGGCTACACCTTC.

The rearrangement uses TRBV9 and TRBJ2-1; 12 bases are a match to TRBD2. The CDR3 extends over 15 amino acids. The ends lost 3 bases at V and 8 bases at J; junction bases unmatched: 6. Germline loops: CDR1 SGDLS, CDR2 YYNGEE. The CDR3 loop reads CASSETSGSWYEQFF. CDR3 DNA sequence: TGTGCCAGCAGCGAGACTAGCGGGAGTTGGTATGAGCAGTTCTTC.

The rearrangement links TRBV11-2 to TRBJ2-1, with D tentatively TRBD1 (7 bases). Germline-derived CDR1 and CDR2 are SGHAT and FQNNGV. The CDR3 has 16 amino acids. Trimming left V 0 bases short and J 5 bases short, with 14 bases between. The CDR3 DNA is TGTGCCAGCAGCTTAGATAGGGGCAGGGGGGACAATGAGCAGTTCTTC. Its translation: CASSLDRGRGDNEQFF. The entire variable domain, with the rest obtained from reference TRBV11-2 and TRBJ2-1, is as follows: EAGVAQSPRYKIIEKRQSVAFWCNPISGHATLYWYQQILGQGPKLLIQFQNNGVVDDSQLPKDRFSAERLKGVDSTLKIQPAKLEDSAVYLCASSLDRGRGDNEQFFGPGTRLTVL.

The chain couples TRBV7-2 to TRBJ1-2; D gene uncertain. V was shortened by 5 bases and J by 1 base, with 17 bases between the two germline ends. The germline gives CDR1 SGHTA, CDR2 FQGNSA. The CDR3 sequence is 16 residues long. CDR3 bases: TGTGCCAGCAGCGTCGAACTTGACTGGTATAACTATGGCTACACCTTC. This codes for CASSVELDWYNYGYTF.

The rearrangement joins TRBV11-2 to TRBJ2-5, with TRBD2 identical over 7 bases. Germline CDR1 is SGHAT and CDR2 is FQNNGV. The ends lost 5 bases at V and 0 bases at J; junction bases unmatched: 9. CDR3 length: 16 residues. The chain's CDR3 is CASSPQRELYQETQYF. CDR3 DNA sequence: TGTGCCAGCAGCCCTCAGCGGGAACTGTACCAAGAGACCCAGTACTTC.

The V call is TRBV30, the J call TRBJ1-1, with 8 bases matching TRBD1. Trimming removed 4 bases from V and 5 bases from J; junction bases left unmatched: 6. The CDR3 is 13 amino acids. Germline CDR1 GTSNPN, CDR2 SVGIG (reference sequence). The CDR3 reads CAWMRQGATEAFF. CDR3 sequence (DNA): TGTGCCTGGATGAGGCAGGGGGCTACTGAAGCTTTCTTT.

This clone is medium-sized (0.01 to 0.1%). This sequence joins TRBV19 and TRBJ2-7; D unresolved. Looked up from germline, CDR1 is LNHDA and CDR2 is SQIVND (reference sequence). Trimming cost V 4 bases and J 3 bases, with 7 bases left between them. This CDR3 spans 12 amino acids. The CDR3 loop is CASSRGNYEQYF. In DNA form, the CDR3 reads TGTGCCAGTAGTAGGGGAAACTACGAGCAGTACTTC.

The chain links TRBV11-1 to TRBJ1-5; D unclear. CDR3 length: 15 residues. The ends were cut back, 3 bases at V and 0 bases at J, with 9 bases in the middle. CDR1 is SGHAT, CDR2 FQDESV, per germline (reference sequence). DNA for the CDR3: TGTGCCAGCAGCTTCGACGGTAATAGCAATCAGCCCCAGCATTTT. It translates to CASSFDGNSNQPQHF.

This clone was seen only a few times. The gene calls are TRBV12-3 or TRBV12-4 and TRBJ2-2; D ambiguous. The CDR3 has 11 residues. V shed 6 bases and J shed 1 base, with 0 bases lying between them. CDR3 nucleotides: TGTGCCAGCAGGAACACCGGGGAGCTGTTTTTT. As protein: CASRNTGELFF.

V is TRBV6-2 or TRBV6-3 and J is TRBJ2-5, with no clear D. Germline CDR1 and CDR2: MNHEY and SVGEGT. The length of the CDR3 is 12 residues. V was cut by 5 bases and J by 5 bases, with 9 bases left in between. Written as DNA, the CDR3 is TGTGCCAGCAGTCACAATACGGAGACCCAGTACTTC. Translated: CASSHNTETQYF.

The rearrangement joins TRBV3-1 (or the pseudogene TRBV3-2) to TRBJ1-1; 8 positions match TRBD1. V lost 4 bases, J lost 4 bases, and 8 bases stayed unmatched. This CDR3 region has 15 residues. Germline V CDR1 and CDR2: LGHDT, YNNKEL (reference sequence). The CDR3 DNA is TGTGCCAGCAGCCCCCACGGACAGGGCGTCACTGAAGCTTTCTTT. It codes for CASSPHGQGVTEAFF.

J is TRBJ1-4 and V is TRBV27; TRBD1 aligns across 8 bases. The CDR3 runs 19 residues. Germline values: CDR1 MNHEY, CDR2 SMNVEV (reference sequence). With 2 bases clipped from V and 8 bases from J, the junction kept 19 bases outside the gene matches. The CDR3 sequence is CASSLTAGRGRSFSEKLFF. In DNA, the CDR3 is TGTGCCAGCAGTTTAACGGCCGGCAGGGGGCGAAGCTTCTCCGAAAAACTGTTTTTT.

This clone was seen just once. This chain links TRBV11-2 with TRBJ1-2; possible D gene TRBD1, 5 bases. This CDR3 region has 14 residues. Germline V gene sequence: CDR1 SGHAT, CDR2 FQNNGV. Trimming took 7 bases from V and 9 from J, leaving 21 bases between them. CDR3 in amino acids: CASTITWGTGSYTF. The CDR3 DNA reads TGTGCCAGCACCATCACATGGGGCACCGGCAGCTACACCTTC.

The genes are TRBV2 and TRBJ2-2; no definite D call. Trimming stripped 8 bases from V and 7 bases from J, with 14 bases between. Germline lookup yields CDR1 SNHLY and CDR2 FYNNEI. This CDR3 contains 13 residues. For the CDR3, the DNA is TGTGCCAGCTCCTTCCTGCAGTACGGGGAGCTGTTTTTT. As protein: CASSFLQYGELFF. Combining the CDR3 with reference TRBV2 and TRBJ2-2 gives the whole variable domain EPEVTQTPSHQVTQMGQEVILRCVPISNHLYFYWYRQILGQKVEFLVSFYNNEISEKSEIFDDQFSVERPDGSNFTLKIRSTKLEDSAMYFCASSFLQYGELFFGEGSRLTVL.

The CDR3 loop is CASTDPGAAGYTF. CDR3 DNA: TGTGCCAGCACCGATCCAGGGGCCGCTGGCTACACCTTC. The rearrangement uses TRBV28 and TRBJ1-2; D may be TRBD1 (6 bases). The CDR3 runs to 13 residues. The germline V and J ends were trimmed by 7 bases and 7 bases, with 16 bases remaining between them. Germline V gene sequence: CDR1 MDHEN, CDR2 SYDVKM.

CDR3 amino acids: CASSPGQGNFGTEAFF. In nucleotides, the CDR3 is TGTGCCAGCTCGCCGGGACAGGGAAACTTCGGCACTGAAGCTTTCTTT. V and J are TRBV18 and TRBJ1-1, with TRBD1 matching over 9 bases. The CDR3 is 16 residues long. With V trimmed by 6 bases and J by 4 bases, 12 bases remained unmatched. Germline assignment: CDR1 KGHSH and CDR2 LQKENI.

This clone was counted once. The genes are TRBV5-1 and TRBJ1-1; 9 bases line up with TRBD1. The CDR3 length is 15 residues. V shed 0 bases, J shed 5 bases, and the junction held 5 bases outside the gene matches. Germline values: CDR1 SGHRS, CDR2 YFSETQ. CDR3 nucleotide sequence: TGCGCCAGCAGCTTGGTCACAGGGGGCGGAACTGAAGCTTTCTTT. Translating it yields CASSLVTGGGTEAFF.